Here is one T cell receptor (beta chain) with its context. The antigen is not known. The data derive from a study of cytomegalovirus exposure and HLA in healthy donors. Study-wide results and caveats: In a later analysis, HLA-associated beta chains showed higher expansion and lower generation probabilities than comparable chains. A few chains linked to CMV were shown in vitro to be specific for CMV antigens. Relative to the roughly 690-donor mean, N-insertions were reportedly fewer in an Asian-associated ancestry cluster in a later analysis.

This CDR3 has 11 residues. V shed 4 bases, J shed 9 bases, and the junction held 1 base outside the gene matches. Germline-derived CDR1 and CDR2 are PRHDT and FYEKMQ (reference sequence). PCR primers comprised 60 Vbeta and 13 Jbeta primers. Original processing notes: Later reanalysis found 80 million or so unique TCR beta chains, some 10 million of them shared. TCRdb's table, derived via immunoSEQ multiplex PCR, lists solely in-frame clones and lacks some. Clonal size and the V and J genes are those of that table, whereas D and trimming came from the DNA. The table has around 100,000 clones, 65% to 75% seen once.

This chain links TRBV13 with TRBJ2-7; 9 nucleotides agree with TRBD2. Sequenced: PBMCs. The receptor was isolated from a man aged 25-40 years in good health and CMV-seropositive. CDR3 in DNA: TGTGCCAGCAGCTGGCGGGGGGGGCAGTACTTC. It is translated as CASSWRGGQYF. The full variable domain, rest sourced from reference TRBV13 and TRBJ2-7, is AAGVIQSPRHLIKEKRETATLKCYPIPRHDTVYWYQQGPGQDPQFLISFYEKMQSDKGSIPDRFSAQQFSDYHSELNMSSLELGDSALYFCASSWRGGQYFGPGTRLTVT.